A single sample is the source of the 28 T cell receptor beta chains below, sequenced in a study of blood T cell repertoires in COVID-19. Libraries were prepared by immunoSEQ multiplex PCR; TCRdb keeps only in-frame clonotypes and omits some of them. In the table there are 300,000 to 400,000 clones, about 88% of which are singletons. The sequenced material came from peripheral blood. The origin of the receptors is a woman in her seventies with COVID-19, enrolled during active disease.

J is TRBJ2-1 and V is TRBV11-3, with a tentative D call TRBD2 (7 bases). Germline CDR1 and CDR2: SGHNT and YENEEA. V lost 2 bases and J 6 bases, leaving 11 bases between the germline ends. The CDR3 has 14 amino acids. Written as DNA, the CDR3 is TGTGCCAGCAGCTTAACGGGGGGCCCCAATGAGCAGTTCTTC. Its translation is CASSLTGGPNEQFF.

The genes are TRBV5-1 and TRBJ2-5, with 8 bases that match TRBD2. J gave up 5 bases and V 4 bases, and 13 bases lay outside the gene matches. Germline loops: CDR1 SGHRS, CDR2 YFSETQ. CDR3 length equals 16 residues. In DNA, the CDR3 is TGCGCCAGCAGCCCCGGGGGGGTAGCGTCGGGCGAGACCCAGTACTTC. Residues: CASSPGGVASGETQYF.

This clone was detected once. The CDR3 loop reads CASSSRDSPLEGYTF. CDR3 nucleotides: TGTGCCAGCAGCTCTCGGGACAGCCCCTTGGAAGGCTACACCTTC. V is TRBV9 and J is TRBJ1-2, with 7 bases that match TRBD1. Germline V gives CDR1 SGDLS, CDR2 YYNGEE. The length of the CDR3 is 15 residues. V lost 4 bases to trimming and J lost 8 bases; unmatched junction nucleotides: 14.

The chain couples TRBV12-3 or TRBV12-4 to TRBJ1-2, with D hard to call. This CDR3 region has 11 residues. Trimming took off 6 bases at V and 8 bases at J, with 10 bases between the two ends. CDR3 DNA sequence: TGTGCCAGCAGGCAGGAAAGGGGCTACACCTTC. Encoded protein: CASRQERGYTF.

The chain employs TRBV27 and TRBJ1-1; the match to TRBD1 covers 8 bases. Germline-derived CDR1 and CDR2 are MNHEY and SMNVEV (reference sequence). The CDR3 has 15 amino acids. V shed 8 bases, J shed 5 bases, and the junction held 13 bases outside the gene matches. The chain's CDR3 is CASPRGLPPSTEAFF. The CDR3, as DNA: TGTGCCAGCCCCAGGGGGCTCCCCCCATCTACTGAAGCTTTCTTT.

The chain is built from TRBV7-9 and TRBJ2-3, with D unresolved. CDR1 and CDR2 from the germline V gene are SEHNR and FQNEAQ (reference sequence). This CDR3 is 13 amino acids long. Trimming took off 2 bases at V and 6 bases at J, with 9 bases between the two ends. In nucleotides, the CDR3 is TGTGCCAGCAGCTTAATGTCTGGCGATACGCAGTATTTT. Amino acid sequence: CASSLMSGDTQYF.

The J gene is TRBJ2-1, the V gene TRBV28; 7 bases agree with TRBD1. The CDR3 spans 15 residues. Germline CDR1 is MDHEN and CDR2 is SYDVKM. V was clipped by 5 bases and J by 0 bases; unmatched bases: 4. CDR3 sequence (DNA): TGTGCCAGCAGTAGGGGACAGACCTCCTACAATGAGCAGTTCTTC. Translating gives CASSRGQTSYNEQFF.

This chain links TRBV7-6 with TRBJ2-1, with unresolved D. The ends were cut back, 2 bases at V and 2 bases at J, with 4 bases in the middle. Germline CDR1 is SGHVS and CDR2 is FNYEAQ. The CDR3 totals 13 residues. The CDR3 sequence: CASSLQAYNEQFF. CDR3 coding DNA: TGTGCCAGCAGCTTACAGGCCTACAATGAGCAGTTCTTC.

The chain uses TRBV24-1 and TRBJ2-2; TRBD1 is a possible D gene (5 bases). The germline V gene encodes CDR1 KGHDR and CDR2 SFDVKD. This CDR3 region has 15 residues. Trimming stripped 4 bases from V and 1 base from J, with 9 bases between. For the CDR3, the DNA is TGTGCCACCAGTGAGCCTACAGGGAACACCGGGGAGCTGTTTTTT. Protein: CATSEPTGNTGELFF.

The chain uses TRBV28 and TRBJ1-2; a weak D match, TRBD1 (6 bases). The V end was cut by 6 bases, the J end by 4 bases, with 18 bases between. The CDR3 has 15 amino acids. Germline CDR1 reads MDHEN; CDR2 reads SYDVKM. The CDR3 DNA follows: TGTGCCAGCAGGGAAGGGGGAACCTCTAGCTATGGCTACACCTTC. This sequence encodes CASREGGTSSYGYTF.

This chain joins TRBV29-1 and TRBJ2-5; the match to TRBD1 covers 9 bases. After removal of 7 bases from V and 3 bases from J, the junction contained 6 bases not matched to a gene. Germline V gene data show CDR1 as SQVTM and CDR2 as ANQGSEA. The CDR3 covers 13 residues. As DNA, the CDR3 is TGCAGCGGCAAAACAGGGGGCGAAGAGACCCAGTACTTC. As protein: CSGKTGGEETQYF.

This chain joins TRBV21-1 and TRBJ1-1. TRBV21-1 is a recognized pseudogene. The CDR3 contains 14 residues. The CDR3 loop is CASSKVEEATEAFF. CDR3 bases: TGTGCCAGCAGCAAAGTTGAAGAGGCCACCGAAGCTTTCTTT.

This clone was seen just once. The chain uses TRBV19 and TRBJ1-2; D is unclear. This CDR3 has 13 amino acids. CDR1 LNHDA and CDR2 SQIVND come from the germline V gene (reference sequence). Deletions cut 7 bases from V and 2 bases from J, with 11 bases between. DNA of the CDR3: TGTGCCAGTACTGGCAGGCTCAACTATGGCTACACCTTC. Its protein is CASTGRLNYGYTF.

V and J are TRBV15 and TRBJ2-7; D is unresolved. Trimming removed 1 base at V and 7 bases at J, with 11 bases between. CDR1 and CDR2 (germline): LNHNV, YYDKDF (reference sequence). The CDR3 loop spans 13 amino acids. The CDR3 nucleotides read TGTGCCACCAGCAGAGGGGCGAGTTGGGAGCAGTACTTC. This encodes CATSRGASWEQYF.

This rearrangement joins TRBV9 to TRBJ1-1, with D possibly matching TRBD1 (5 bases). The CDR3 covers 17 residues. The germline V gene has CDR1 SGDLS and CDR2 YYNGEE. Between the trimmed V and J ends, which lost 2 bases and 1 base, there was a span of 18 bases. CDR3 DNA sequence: TGTGCCAGCAGCGTTATTACTGGAGGGGCAGGGAACACTGAAGCTTTCTTT. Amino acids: CASSVITGGAGNTEAFF.

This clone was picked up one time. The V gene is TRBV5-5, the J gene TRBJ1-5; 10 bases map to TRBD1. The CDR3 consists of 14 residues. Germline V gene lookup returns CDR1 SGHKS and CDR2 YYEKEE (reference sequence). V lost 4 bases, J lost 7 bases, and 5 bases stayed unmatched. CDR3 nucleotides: TGTGCCAGCAGCGCTGGGACAGGGGAACAGCCCCAGCATTTT. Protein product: CASSAGTGEQPQHF.

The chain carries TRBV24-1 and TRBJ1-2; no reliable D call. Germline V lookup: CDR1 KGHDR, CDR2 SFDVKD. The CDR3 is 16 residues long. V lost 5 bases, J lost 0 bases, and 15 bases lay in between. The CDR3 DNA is TGTGCCACCAGTGGAGCTTTATACCGAGCTAACTATGGCTACACCTTC. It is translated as CATSGALYRANYGYTF.

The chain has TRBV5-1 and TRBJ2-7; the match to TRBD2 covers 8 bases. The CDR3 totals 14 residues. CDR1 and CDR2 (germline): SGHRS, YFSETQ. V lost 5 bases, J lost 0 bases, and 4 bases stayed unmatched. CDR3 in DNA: TGCGCCAGCAGTACCGGGGGGGCCTCCTACGAGCAGTACTTC. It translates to CASSTGGASYEQYF.

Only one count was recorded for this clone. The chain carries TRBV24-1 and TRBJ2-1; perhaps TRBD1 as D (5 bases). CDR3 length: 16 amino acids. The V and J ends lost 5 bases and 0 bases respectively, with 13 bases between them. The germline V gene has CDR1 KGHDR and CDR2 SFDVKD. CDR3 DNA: TGTGCCACCAGTGCCTTAGGGGAAAGCTCCTACAATGAGCAGTTCTTC. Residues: CATSALGESSYNEQFF.

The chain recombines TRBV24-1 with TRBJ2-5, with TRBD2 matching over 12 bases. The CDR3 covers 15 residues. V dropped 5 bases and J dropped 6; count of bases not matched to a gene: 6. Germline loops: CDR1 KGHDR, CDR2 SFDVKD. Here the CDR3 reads CATSATSGGTKTQYF. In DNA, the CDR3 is TGTGCCACCAGTGCGACTAGCGGGGGTACAAAGACCCAGTACTTC.

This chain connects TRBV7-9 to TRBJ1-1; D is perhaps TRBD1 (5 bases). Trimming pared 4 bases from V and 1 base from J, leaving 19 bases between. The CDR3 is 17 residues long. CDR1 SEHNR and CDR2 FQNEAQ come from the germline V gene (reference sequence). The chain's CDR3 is CASSSRDLKLPNTEAFF. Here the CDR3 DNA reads TGTGCCAGCAGCTCCAGGGACTTGAAGCTTCCGAACACTGAAGCTTTCTTT.

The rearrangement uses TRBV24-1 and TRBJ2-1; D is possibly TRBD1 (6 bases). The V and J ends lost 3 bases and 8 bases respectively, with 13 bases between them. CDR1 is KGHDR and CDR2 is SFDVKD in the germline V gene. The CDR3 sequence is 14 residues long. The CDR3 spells CATSDIGKGDEQFF. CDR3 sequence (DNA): TGTGCCACCAGTGATATAGGAAAGGGGGATGAGCAGTTCTTC.

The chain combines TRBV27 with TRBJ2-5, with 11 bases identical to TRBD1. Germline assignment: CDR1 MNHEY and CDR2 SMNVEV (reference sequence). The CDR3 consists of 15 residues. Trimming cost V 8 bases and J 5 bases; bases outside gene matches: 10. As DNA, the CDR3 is TGTGCCAGCGGGGGACAGGGGGTAGAACACGAGACCCAGTACTTC. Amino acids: CASGGQGVEHETQYF.

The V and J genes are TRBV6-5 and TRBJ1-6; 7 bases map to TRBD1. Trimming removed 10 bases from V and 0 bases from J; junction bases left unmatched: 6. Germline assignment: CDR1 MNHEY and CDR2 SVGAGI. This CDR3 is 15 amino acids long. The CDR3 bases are TGTGCCACCCAACAGGGGAGCTCCTATAATTCACCCCTCCACTTT. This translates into CATQQGSSYNSPLHF.

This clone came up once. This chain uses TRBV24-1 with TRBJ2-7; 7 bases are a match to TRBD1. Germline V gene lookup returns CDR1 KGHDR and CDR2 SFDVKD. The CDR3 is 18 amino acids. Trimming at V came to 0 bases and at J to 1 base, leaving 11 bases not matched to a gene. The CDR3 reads CATSDLQTGTEHSYEQYF. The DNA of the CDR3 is TGTGCCACCAGTGATTTGCAAACGGGGACAGAACATTCCTACGAGCAGTACTTC.

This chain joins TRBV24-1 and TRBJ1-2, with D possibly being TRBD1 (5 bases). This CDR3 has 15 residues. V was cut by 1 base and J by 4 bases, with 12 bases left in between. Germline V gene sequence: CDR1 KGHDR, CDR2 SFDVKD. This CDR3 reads CATSDLRQGGYGYTF. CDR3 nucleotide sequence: TGTGCCACCAGTGATTTAAGGCAGGGTGGCTATGGCTACACCTTC.

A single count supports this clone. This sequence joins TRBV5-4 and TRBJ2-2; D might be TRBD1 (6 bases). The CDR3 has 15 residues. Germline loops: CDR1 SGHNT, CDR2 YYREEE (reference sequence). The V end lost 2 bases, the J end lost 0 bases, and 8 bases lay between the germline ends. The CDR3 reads CASSLQGPNTGELFF. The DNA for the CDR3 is TGTGCCAGCAGCTTACAGGGACCGAACACCGGGGAGCTGTTTTTT.

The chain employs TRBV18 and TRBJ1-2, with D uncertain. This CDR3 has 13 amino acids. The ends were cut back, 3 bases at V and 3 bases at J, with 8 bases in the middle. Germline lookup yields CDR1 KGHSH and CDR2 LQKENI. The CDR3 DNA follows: TGTGCCAGCTCACCCACTCTCGACTATGGCTACACCTTC. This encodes CASSPTLDYGYTF.